The 32 T cell receptor beta chains listed next were all sequenced from one sample in a study of shared clonotypes between healthy human individuals. The assay was immunoSEQ multiplex PCR, and TCRdb's table has in-frame clones only and misses some. Here the sample spans under 2,500,000 clones, approximately 96% being singletons. The sequenced material came from naive CD4+ T cells sorted from blood. Subset meaning: CD45RA+ positively selected. These receptors were collected from a man aged 18-30 years in good health.

This clone was recorded once. The chain recombines TRBV7-9 with TRBJ2-3, with D maybe TRBD2 (5 bases). V lost 6 bases and J 2 bases, leaving 6 bases between the germline ends. This CDR3 region has 12 residues. Germline V gene lookup returns CDR1 SEHNR and CDR2 FQNEAQ (reference sequence). The CDR3 region has the DNA TGTGCCAGCAGTGGACTCACAGATACGCAGTATTTT. Its protein product is CASSGLTDTQYF.

This chain links TRBV28 with TRBJ1-2; TRBD1 aligns across 9 bases. The V gene's germline CDR1 is MDHEN and CDR2 SYDVKM. V trimming: 2 bases; J trimming: 8 bases; junction bases outside the gene matches: 9. The CDR3 consists of 15 residues. The CDR3 loop is CASSLPRGQGRGYTF. The CDR3, as DNA: TGTGCCAGCAGTTTACCCCGGGGACAGGGCCGCGGCTACACCTTC.

V and J are TRBV5-1 and TRBJ1-1; the D is unclear. Germline CDR1 reads SGHRS; CDR2 reads YFSETQ. The CDR3 totals 14 residues. V was shortened by 4 bases and J by 1 base, with 11 bases between the two germline ends. This chain's CDR3 is CASSDWTANTEAFF. Written as DNA, the CDR3 is TGCGCCAGCAGCGACTGGACGGCGAACACTGAAGCTTTCTTT.

The rearrangement links TRBV9 to TRBJ1-3; TRBD1 agrees at 7 bases. V trimming: 4 bases; J trimming: 6 bases; junction bases outside the gene matches: 10. Germline CDR1 and CDR2: SGDLS and YYNGEE. This CDR3 comprises 15 residues. The CDR3 coding sequence is TGTGCCAGCAGCCGTCAGGGGGGACTTGAAAACACCATATATTTT. This gives the protein CASSRQGGLENTIYF.

V and J are TRBV12-5 and TRBJ2-3; the match to TRBD2 covers 7 bases. CDR1 is LGHNT and CDR2 is FRNRAP in the germline V gene. V trimming: 3 bases; J trimming: 4 bases; junction bases outside the gene matches: 7. The CDR3 runs to 15 residues. The CDR3 DNA reads TGTGCTAGTGGTTTCGGCGGGAGTGGATCAGATACGCAGTATTTT. Its translation is CASGFGGSGSDTQYF.

J is TRBJ1-2 and V is TRBV2; TRBD1 matches 9 bases. This CDR3 is 12 amino acids long. CDR1 is SNHLY and CDR2 is FYNNEI in the germline V gene. With 10 bases clipped from V and 4 bases from J, the junction kept 4 bases outside the gene matches. This CDR3 is CATTGQGYGYTF. CDR3 DNA sequence: TGTGCCACCACGGGACAGGGCTATGGCTACACCTTC.

The rearrangement links TRBV19 to TRBJ2-7, with unresolved D. Germline V gives CDR1 LNHDA, CDR2 SQIVND (reference sequence). V was clipped by 4 bases and J by 3 bases, with 10 bases between them. The CDR3 is 13 amino acids. CDR3 sequence (DNA): TGTGCCAGTAGTACACTTATGGGCTACGAGCAGTACTTC. Translation gives CASSTLMGYEQYF. The complete variable domain, with remaining parts taken from reference TRBV19 and TRBJ2-7, reads DGGITQSPKYLFRKEGQNVTLSCEQNLNHDAMYWYRQDPGQGLRLIYYSQIVNDFQKGDIAEGYSVSREKKESFPLTVTSAQKNPTAFYLCASSTLMGYEQYFGPGTRLTVT.

This clone was picked up one time. This chain connects TRBV6-5 to TRBJ1-5; D gene unclear. V gave up 0 bases and J gave up 3 bases, with 9 bases separating them. This CDR3 comprises 15 residues. CDR1 is MNHEY, CDR2 SVGAGI, per germline. This CDR3 is CASSYSRADNQPQHF. The CDR3 coding sequence is TGTGCCAGCAGTTACTCGCGGGCAGACAATCAGCCCCAGCATTTT.

The gene calls are TRBV18 and TRBJ2-7; 13 bases map to TRBD2. The length of the CDR3 is 16 residues. Germline loops: CDR1 KGHSH, CDR2 LQKENI. V lost 4 bases and J lost 1; bases outside the gene matches: 4. The CDR3 region has the DNA TGTGCCAGCTCACTCCCGACTAGCGGGAGGTCCTACGAGCAGTACTTC. Translating it yields CASSLPTSGRSYEQYF.

V gene TRBV27 combines with J gene TRBJ1-2, with 12 nucleotides matching TRBD1. V lost 5 bases, J lost 3 bases, and 10 bases stayed unmatched. CDR3 size: 17 residues. Germline-derived CDR1 and CDR2 are MNHEY and SMNVEV (reference sequence). In DNA form, the CDR3 reads TGTGCCAGCAGTCTCAGGGACAGGGGGCCAATTTACTATGGCTACACCTTC. Its translation is CASSLRDRGPIYYGYTF.

The rearrangement uses TRBV5-1 and TRBJ2-1; D is unclear. In germline, CDR1 is SGHRS, CDR2 YFSETQ. Trimming cost V 0 bases and J 0 bases, with 7 bases left between them. The CDR3 runs 15 residues. The CDR3 spells CASSLAISSYNEQFF. The CDR3 nucleotides read TGCGCCAGCAGCTTGGCAATCAGCTCCTACAATGAGCAGTTCTTC.

The chain recombines TRBV7-3 with TRBJ1-1, with TRBD1 as a possible D gene (5 bases). V was cut by 5 bases and J by 5 bases, with 6 bases left in between. This CDR3 region has 11 residues. Germline CDR1 and CDR2: SGHTA and FQGTGA. The CDR3 DNA sequence: TGTGCCAGCAGCCAGGGTACTGAAGCTTTCTTT. Amino acid sequence: CASSQGTEAFF.

This chain joins TRBV25-1 and TRBJ2-3, with TRBD2 matching 10 bases. The CDR3 loop spans 17 amino acids. Germline V gene lookup returns CDR1 MGHDK and CDR2 SYGVNS. With V trimmed by 4 bases and J by 3 bases, 10 bases remained unmatched. CDR3 protein: CASSAYSGGRLTDTQYF. DNA of the CDR3: TGTGCCAGCAGTGCCTATAGCGGGGGGAGGTTAACAGATACGCAGTATTTT.

This chain links TRBV11-2 with TRBJ1-1, with 7 bases matching TRBD1. CDR1 and CDR2 from the germline V gene are SGHAT and FQNNGV. V gave up 0 bases and J gave up 1 base; unmatched junction bases: 2. This CDR3 contains 15 residues. The DNA of the CDR3 is TGTGCCAGCAGCTTAGAAGGGACAGCGAACACTGAAGCTTTCTTT. Translated, it gives CASSLEGTANTEAFF.

In regard to this clone: Within the sample, other DNA sequences also encode this same CDR3. J is TRBJ2-4 and V is TRBV29-1; D call uncertain. The germline V gene has CDR1 SQVTM and CDR2 ANQGSEA. This CDR3 region has 14 residues. V shed 4 bases and J shed 0 bases, with 10 bases lying between them. CDR3 loop: CSVVGRLAKNIQYF. DNA of the CDR3: TGCAGCGTTGTGGGCAGATTAGCCAAAAACATTCAGTACTTC. Filled out from reference TRBV29-1 and TRBJ2-4, the complete variable domain reads SAVISQKPSRDICQRGTSLTIQCQVDSQVTMMFWYRQQPGQSLTLIATANQGSEATYESGFVIDKFPISRPNLTFSTLTVSNMSPEDSSIYLCSVVGRLAKNIQYFGAGTRLSVL.

The chain employs TRBV7-2 and TRBJ2-5; D might be TRBD1 or TRBD2, each matching 5 bases. The V and J ends lost 1 base and 5 bases respectively, with 11 bases between them. CDR3 length: 14 amino acids. The V gene's germline CDR1 is SGHTA and CDR2 FQGNSA. The CDR3 reads CASSLGLWGETQYF. As DNA, the CDR3 is TGTGCCAGCAGCTTAGGGTTATGGGGGGAGACCCAGTACTTC.

Written as DNA, the CDR3 is TGTGCCAGCAGTTACCCGGGGGAAAGGGAAGCTTTCTTT. Translating gives CASSYPGEREAFF. The chain links TRBV6-5 to TRBJ1-1; D is possibly TRBD1 (5 bases). The V end lost 2 bases, the J end lost 8 bases, and 12 bases lay between the germline ends. The germline CDR1 and CDR2 sequences are MNHEY and SVGAGI. The CDR3 runs 13 residues.

Regarding this clone: In the same sample, other DNA sequences code for this CDR3. This chain uses TRBV5-6 with TRBJ2-7; 8 bases are shared with TRBD1. V gave up 0 bases and J gave up 2 bases; unmatched junction bases: 4. In germline, CDR1 is SGHDT, CDR2 YYEEEE. CDR3 length: 15 residues. The CDR3 protein is CASSLGAGGPYEQYF. CDR3 DNA: TGTGCCAGCAGCTTGGGAGCAGGGGGCCCCTACGAGCAGTACTTC.

This clone is a singleton in its sample. The J gene is TRBJ1-2, the V gene TRBV5-6; no clear D. Trimming left V 3 bases short and J 3 bases short, with 6 bases between. The CDR3 has 12 amino acids. From germline, CDR1 is SGHDT and CDR2 YYEEEE. CDR3 DNA sequence: TGTGCCAGCAGCTCCGGTTACTATGGCTACACCTTC. Amino acid sequence: CASSSGYYGYTF.

The chain joins TRBV7-6 to TRBJ2-2; a weak D match, TRBD1 (6 bases). CDR3 size: 14 residues. Trimming shortened V by 6 bases and J by 0 bases, and 8 bases separated the two germline ends. The germline V gene encodes CDR1 SGHVS and CDR2 FNYEAQ. CDR3 sequence (DNA): TGTGCCAGCAGTCGACAGGCGAACACCGGGGAGCTGTTTTTT. Residues: CASSRQANTGELFF.

This chain connects TRBV19 to TRBJ2-3; 10 bases agree with TRBD2. The CDR3 totals 16 residues. Germline trimming cut 5 bases from V and 2 bases from J; bases unmatched to any gene: 7. Germline loops: CDR1 LNHDA, CDR2 SQIVND (reference sequence). DNA for the CDR3: TGTGCCAGTAGTGTACTAGCGGGGTACCTCACAGATACGCAGTATTTT. Its protein is CASSVLAGYLTDTQYF.

The chain links TRBV5-8 to TRBJ1-5; no reliable D call. Germline V gives CDR1 SGHTS, CDR2 YDEGEE. This CDR3 is built from 13 residues. Trimming pared 0 bases from V and 6 bases from J, leaving 7 bases between. CDR3 sequence reads: CASSLGGGQPQHF. In DNA, the CDR3 is TGTGCCAGCAGCTTGGGGGGAGGTCAGCCCCAGCATTTT.

V gene TRBV6-5 combines with J gene TRBJ1-5; 9 nucleotides agree with TRBD1. This CDR3 is 15 amino acids long. V was pared by 6 bases and J by 6 bases, with 9 bases of the junction left unmatched. Per germline, CDR1 MNHEY and CDR2 SVGAGI. In DNA form, the CDR3 reads TGTGCCAGCAGGCCAAGACAGGGGGGGAGTCAGCCCCAGCATTTT. Translating it yields CASRPRQGGSQPQHF.

This chain joins TRBV28 and TRBJ1-2; 8 nucleotides line up with TRBD1. Germline loops: CDR1 MDHEN, CDR2 SYDVKM. With 10 bases clipped from V and 4 bases from J, the junction kept 8 bases outside the gene matches. This CDR3 is built from 13 residues. The CDR3 loop reads CAILQGDGYGYTF. CDR3 nucleotide sequence: TGTGCCATTTTACAGGGGGATGGCTATGGCTACACCTTC.

The rearrangement links TRBV10-3 to TRBJ2-7, with 9 bases aligning to TRBD2. In germline, CDR1 is ENHRY, CDR2 SYGVKD. The CDR3 has 17 residues. V shed 6 bases, J shed 1 base, and the junction held 13 bases outside the gene matches. CDR3 in DNA: TGTGCCATCAGCCCCGGGCTAGCGGGGCCCAATTCCTACGAGCAGTACTTC. Protein product: CAISPGLAGPNSYEQYF.

The chain combines TRBV5-6 with TRBJ2-5, with TRBD1 matching 7 bases. J was trimmed by 0 bases and V by 4 bases; bases with no gene match: 9. Germline assignment: CDR1 SGHDT and CDR2 YYEEEE. The CDR3 loop spans 16 amino acids. The CDR3 reads CASSIFSGGNQETQYF. In nucleotides, the CDR3 is TGTGCCAGCAGCATCTTTTCAGGGGGAAACCAAGAGACCCAGTACTTC. The full variable domain, completed using reference TRBV5-6 and TRBJ2-5, is DAGVTQSPTHLIKTRGQQVTLRCSPKSGHDTVSWYQQALGQGPQFIFQYYEEEERQRGNFPDRFSGHQFPNYSSELNVNALLLGDSALYLCASSIFSGGNQETQYFGPGTRLLVL.

The chain is built from TRBV10-3 and TRBJ1-2; 7 positions agree with TRBD1. Germline V CDR1 and CDR2: ENHRY, SYGVKD. With V trimmed by 4 bases and J by 4 bases, 6 bases remained unmatched. This CDR3 contains 14 residues. The CDR3 coding sequence is TGTGCCATCAGTGTTTCTGGGGACAGCTATGGCTACACCTTC. As protein: CAISVSGDSYGYTF.

V usage is TRBV18 and J usage is TRBJ2-3; D not certain. This CDR3 is built from 14 residues. With 3 bases removed from V and 2 bases from J, the gap between germline ends came to 9 bases. Per germline, CDR1 KGHSH and CDR2 LQKENI. CDR3 in amino acids: CASSPVSPTDTQYF. CDR3 DNA: TGTGCCAGCTCACCTGTTTCCCCCACAGATACGCAGTATTTT.

V is TRBV4-1 and J is TRBJ2-2; the match to TRBD2 covers 10 bases. Germline-derived CDR1 and CDR2 are MGHRA and YSYEKL. The CDR3 runs 17 residues. The V segment lost 4 bases and the J segment 4 bases; nucleotides outside the gene matches: 9. The CDR3 DNA reads as TGCGCCAGCAGCCGAAATAGCGGGGGGTCTACCACCGGGGAGCTGTTTTTT. It codes for CASSRNSGGSTTGELFF.

This sequence joins TRBV2 and TRBJ2-5, with 7 bases fitting TRBD1. Germline V gene data show CDR1 as SNHLY and CDR2 as FYNNEI. V lost 4 bases and J lost 4; bases outside the gene matches: 9. The CDR3 contains 15 residues. CDR3 sequence: CASSGQGKDSETQYF. CDR3 sequence (DNA): TGTGCCAGCAGTGGACAGGGCAAGGACTCAGAGACCCAGTACTTC.

As concerns this clone: The sample holds other DNA sequences that translate to the same CDR3. The V and J genes are TRBV9 and TRBJ1-1; D ambiguous. V was trimmed by 0 bases and J by 2 bases, leaving 8 bases between them. The CDR3 runs to 14 residues. CDR1 SGDLS and CDR2 YYNGEE come from the germline V gene. CDR3 protein: CASSVGTANTEAFF. The CDR3 nucleotides read TGTGCCAGCAGCGTAGGTACAGCAAACACTGAAGCTTTCTTT. Supplemented by reference TRBV9 and TRBJ1-1, the full variable domain reads DSGVTQTPKHLITATGQRVTLRCSPRSGDLSVYWYQQSLDQGLQFLIQYYNGEERAKGNILERFSAQQFPDLHSELNLSSLELGDSALYFCASSVGTANTEAFFGQGTRLTVV.

Remarks on this clone: The sample contains more than one DNA sequence encoding this CDR3. J is TRBJ1-5 and V is TRBV30; D perhaps matches TRBD1 (5 bases). Germline CDR1 GTSNPN, CDR2 SVGIG (reference sequence). This CDR3 comprises 13 residues. Deletions cut 4 bases from V and 4 bases from J, with 11 bases between. The CDR3 protein is CAWTAGGNQPQHF. The CDR3, as DNA: TGTGCCTGGACCGCCGGGGGGAATCAGCCCCAGCATTTT. Together with reference TRBV30 and TRBJ1-5, the CDR3 gives the full variable domain: SQTIHQWPATLVQPVGSPLSLECTVEGTSNPNLYWYRQAAGRGLQLLFYSVGIGQISSEVPQNLSASRPQDRQFILSSKKLLLSDSGFYLCAWTAGGNQPQHFGDGTRLSIL.